This is a list of T cell receptor beta chains from one sample in a study of cytomegalovirus exposure and HLA in healthy donors. Generated by immunoSEQ multiplex PCR, the TCRdb table keeps only in-frame clones and is missing some. The data show 110,000 to 150,000 clones, roughly 9.8% seen once. Sequenced material: PBMCs. These receptors all come from a man in his fifties or sixties in good health and CMV-seronegative. Each CDR3 is given with its conserved first and last residue. The D gene is left open where the match is weak. Clone sizes are given selectively: once, few, many, or a class where the clone is expanded.

TRBV4-1	TRBD2	-	TRBJ2-1	CASSQERRTSWWVF	TGCGCCAGCAGCCAAGAGCGACGGACTAGTTGGTGGGTCTTC
TRBV11-1	-	-	TRBJ2-1	CASSWETRNEQFF	TGTGCCAGCAGCTGGGAGACTAGAAATGAGCAGTTCTTC
TRBV2	-	few	TRBJ2-3	CASQRGLTFTDTQYF	TGTGCCAGCCAAAGGGGCCTGACGTTCACAGATACGCAGTATTTT
TRBV6-1	TRBD1	few	TRBJ1-3	CASGRRTGGGNTIYF	TGTGCCAGCGGGAGGCGGACAGGGGGCGGAAACACCATATATTTT
TRBV6-1	-	few	TRBJ1-2	CASSEAYGGRDYGYTF	TGTGCCAGCAGTGAAGCGTACGGGGGGCGGGACTATGGCTACACCTTC
TRBV5-1	TRBD2	-	TRBJ2-2	CASSLLVAGGAGELFF	TGCGCCAGCAGCTTATTGGTAGCGGGGGGCGCCGGGGAGCTGTTTTTT
TRBV30	TRBD1	-	TRBJ2-3	CAWGQGAWDTQYF	TGTGCCTGGGGACAGGGGGCTTGGGATACGCAGTATTTT
TRBV7-8	-	-	TRBJ1-1	CASSPSARSLNTEAFF	TGTGCCAGCAGCCCTTCGGCGAGGAGCTTAAACACTGAAGCTTTCTTT
TRBV5-6	-	few	TRBJ2-7	CASSPSQSYEQYF	TGTGCCAGCAGCCCCTCCCAGTCCTACGAGCAGTACTTC
TRBV15	TRBD2	once	TRBJ2-7	CATSRDEGLEDF	TGTGCCACCAGCAGAGATGAGGGACTAGAAGACTTC
TRBV6-5	TRBD1	-	TRBJ1-1	CASSTYRGQSTEAFF	TGTGCCAGCAGTACTTACAGGGGGCAAAGCACTGAAGCTTTCTTT
TRBV5-1	TRBD2	-	TRBJ2-5	CASSLLAGASRETQYF	TGCGCCAGCAGCTTACTAGCGGGGGCCTCCAGAGAGACCCAGTACTTC
TRBV11-3	-	-	TRBJ1-1	CASSLSKSTEAFF	TGTGCCAGCAGCTTATCAAAGAGCACTGAAGCTTTCTTT
TRBV4-1	-	few	TRBJ2-5	CASSQDVGSRETQYF	TGCGCCAGCAGCCAAGATGTCGGGTCAAGGGAGACCCAGTACTTC
TRBV13	-	few	TRBJ1-1	CASSLLGDTEAFF	TGTGCCAGCAGCTTATTAGGGGACACTGAAGCTTTCTTT
TRBV25-1	-	-	TRBJ1-1	CASSDHGRSTEAFF	TGTGCCAGCAGTGACCACGGTAGATCCACTGAAGCTTTCTTT
TRBV6-1	-	few	TRBJ1-3	CASSPAGESGNTIYF	TGTGCCAGCAGCCCTGCAGGGGAGTCTGGAAACACCATATATTTT
TRBV7-9	-	-	TRBJ1-2	CASSRPDSSYGYTF	TGTGCCAGCAGCCGTCCCGACAGCTCCTATGGCTACACCTTC
TRBV6-5	TRBD1	few	TRBJ2-7	CASSYPGQAEQYF	TGTGCCAGCAGTTACCCCGGACAGGCCGAGCAGTACTTC
TRBV18	-	few	TRBJ1-5	CASSPNRENQPQHF	TGTGCCAGCTCACCAAACAGGGAGAATCAGCCCCAGCATTTT
TRBV6-1	-	-	TRBJ2-3	CASSTAGGADTQYF	TGTGCCAGCAGTACTGCGGGTGGGGCAGATACGCAGTATTTT
TRBV25-1	-	-	TRBJ2-2	CASSESQNTGELFF	TGTGCCAGCAGTGAATCCCAGAACACCGGGGAGCTGTTTTTT
TRBV19	-	-	TRBJ1-5	CATSGGVVNQPQHF	TGTGCCACTTCCGGAGGGGTCGTCAATCAGCCCCAGCATTTT
TRBV9	TRBD2	-	TRBJ2-2	CASSGTRDTGELFF	TGTGCCAGCAGCGGGACTAGAGACACCGGGGAGCTGTTTTTT
TRBV11-2	-	-	TRBJ1-2	CASSLGFRGNYGYTF	TGTGCCAGCAGCTTAGGGTTTAGAGGGAACTATGGCTACACCTTC
TRBV5-1	TRBD2	few	TRBJ2-1	CASSGGGIYNEQFF	TGCGCCAGCAGCGGCGGGGGGATATACAATGAGCAGTTCTTC
TRBV5-1	TRBD1	few	TRBJ2-7	CASSSDRGSYEQYF	TGCGCCAGCAGCTCTGACAGGGGATCCTACGAGCAGTACTTC